This T cell receptor (beta chain) came from a study of neurological immune-mediated disorders. There are 14 residues in the CDR3. V was trimmed by 0 bases and J by 12 bases, leaving 15 bases between them. Germline CDR1 and CDR2: SGHAT and FQNNGV. This clonotype was detected only a few times. The cDNA was generated through 5'RACE incorporating 10-nucleotide random UMIs. In TCRdb, the 5' RACE reads were re-called with MiXCR into one record per CDR3 protein. In the table there are 50,000 to 80,000 distinct CDR3 sequences, 4.5% to 5.5% of which are singletons. The receptor's source is a man aged 25 to 45 with multiple sclerosis. The V and J genes are TRBV11-2 and TRBJ2-1, with D possibly called TRBD1 or TRBD2 (6 bases each). Material for sequencing was PBMCs. The CDR3 loop reads CASSLDWEVGGQFF. The DNA for the CDR3 is TGTGCCAGCAGCTTAGATTGGGAGGTAGGGGGGCAGTTCTTC.